This T cell receptor beta chain was identified in a study of blood T cells in healthy people across ages. General observations from the study: Shifts in expanded clonotypes may have been confounded by donor CMV status, which was unknown. Aged donors had fewer naive CD4+ cells and lower diversity than long-lived donors.

Combining a sample-barcoded 5' primer with a J-beta primer mix, a second PCR ran for 7 to 11 cycles. Template switching added a 12-random-nucleotide identifier to every cDNA molecule. TCRdb reprocessed the 5' RACE reads via MiXCR and lists one record per CDR3 protein. The sample shows over 300,000 distinct CDR3 sequences, 45% to 65% of them seen only once. This clonotype was detected only a few times. The antigen is unknown. The CDR3 length is 13 residues. Looked up from germline, CDR1 is MGHDK and CDR2 is SYGVNS. Trimming took 9 bases from V and 0 from J, leaving 11 bases between them. The chain uses TRBV25-1 and TRBJ2-5; D remains ambiguous. What was sequenced was blood. This receptor was taken from a man between 60 and 70 years old in good health. The CDR3 here is CARHAEDQETQYF. Written as DNA, the CDR3 is TGTGCCAGGCACGCCGAGGACCAAGAGACCCAGTACTTC. Based on the CDR3 plus reference TRBV25-1 and TRBJ2-5, the full variable domain is EADIYQTPRYLVIGTGKKITLECSQTMGHDKMYWYQQDPGMELHLIHYSYGVNSTEKGDLSSESTVSRIRTEHFPLTLESARPSHTSQYLCARHAEDQETQYFGPGTRLLVL.